This is a list of T cell receptor beta chains from one sample in a study of metastatic and nonmetastatic thyroid tumors. TCRdb reanalyzed the PCR reads via MiXCR. The sample holds more than 15,000 clones, roughly 17% seen once. Material for sequencing was blood. The source of these receptors is a male donor with papillary thyroid cancer or a benign thyroid nodule (not recorded which). Some clones in this sample may be carry-over from other donors' samples. Both conserved end residues are part of each CDR3. A D gene is named only where the DNA matches it firmly. Size tells how often a clone was seen (once, few, many) or the class of an expanded clone, and some rows leave it out.

TRBV7-8,-,TRBJ2-7,many,TGTGCCAGCAGCTTAAGCAGCTCCTACGAGCGGTACTTC,CASSLSSSYERYF
TRBV19,-,TRBJ2-4,many,TGTGCCAGTAGTATCCCGGAGAGGGCTTTAGCCAAAAACATTCAGTACTTC,CASSIPERALAKNIQYF
TRBV2,TRBD2,TRBJ2-2,many,TGTGCCAGCAGGATTTTAGCGGGAACCCACACCGGGGAGCTGTTTTTT,CASRILAGTHTGELFF
TRBV7-3,TRBD2,TRBJ2-5,many,TGTGCCAGCAGCACAGGACTAGCGGAACAAGAGACCCAGTACTTC,CASSTGLAEQETQYF
TRBV5-4,-,TRBJ2-2,many,TGTGCCAGCAGCTTGAATCGAGGCCCGGGCACCGGGGAGCTGTTTTTT,CASSLNRGPGTGELFF
TRBV30,-,TRBJ2-7,medium-sized,TGTGCCTTCTTACTTCCGGGAAACTCCTACGAGCAGTACTTC,CAFLLPGNSYEQYF
TRBV11-2,-,TRBJ2-5,-,TGTGCCAGCCGCTTAAGCTCCTTGTCGCAGAACTTC,CASRLSSLSQNF
TRBV5-1,-,TRBJ2-7,many,TGCGCCAGCGCCCCGCCGGGGGCCCTCTCCTACGAGCAGTACTTC,CASAPPGALSYEQYF
TRBV6-4,-,TRBJ2-3,many,TGTGCCAGCAGTGAGGGGGCTAGCACAGATACGCAGTATTTT,CASSEGASTDTQYF
TRBV20-1,-,TRBJ2-2,many,TGCAGTGCCACACATAGCGACCCCGGGACCGGGGAGCTGTTTTTT,CSATHSDPGTGELFF
TRBV6-5,TRBD1,TRBJ2-2,many,TGTGCCAGCAGTTACGGGACAGGGGGCATCGGGGAGCTGTTTTTT,CASSYGTGGIGELFF
TRBV7-2,-,TRBJ1-4,many,TGTGCCAGCAGCTTACGAAGGGGCGGCGGTGAAAAACTGTTTTTT,CASSLRRGGGEKLFF
TRBV19,-,TRBJ2-1,-,TGTGCCAGTAGCCCCGGGACCACTTTCCGGTTCTTC,CASSPGTTFRFF
TRBV28,TRBD1,TRBJ2-7,-,TGTGCCAGCAGTTCAACCGGACAGGGGGGTTACGAGCAGTACTTC,CASSSTGQGGYEQYF
TRBV18,-,TRBJ2-7,many,TGTGCCAGCTCACCACCCACGGGGAGCTTTCGCTACGAGCAGTACTTC,CASSPPTGSFRYEQYF
TRBV2,TRBD2,TRBJ2-1,few,TGTGCCAGCAGTGTTCTAGCGGGAGCTGGGAATGAGCAGTTCTTC,CASSVLAGAGNEQFF
TRBV5-1,-,TRBJ2-3,-,TGCGCCAGCCGATCCGGGAGAACAGATACGCAGTATTTT,CASRSGRTDTQYF
TRBV25-1,-,TRBJ2-1,many,TGTGCCAGCAGTGAGTCCAGTGAGCAGTTCTTC,CASSESSEQFF
TRBV4-1,-,TRBJ2-1,many,TGCGCCAGCAGCCATTCGGTAGCATCTGAGCAGTTCTTC,CASSHSVASEQFF
TRBV6-1,-,TRBJ1-1,few,TGTGCCAGCACCCGGGGTTTCGGCACTGAAGCTTTCTTT,CASTRGFGTEAFF